These 2 T cell receptor beta chains were all obtained from the same sample, sequenced in a study of molecular identifiers for immune sequencing clone quantification. One entry per CDR3 protein results from TCRdb running MiXCR on the PCR reads. This table holds some 680,000 distinct CDR3 sequences, 25% found once. Sequencing used naive CD8+ T cells from blood, with Jurkat cell RNA spiked in. Sample subset: FACS-sorted CD8+CD4-CCR7+CD45RA+ naive T cells. These receptors were collected from a human donor in good health. Some libraries in this study had Jurkat cell RNA spiked in.

This clonotype was observed many times. The chain employs TRBV7-6 and TRBJ1-1, with D unclear. V was pared by 0 bases and J by 0 bases, with 8 bases between. Germline lookup yields CDR1 SGHVS and CDR2 FNYEAQ. The CDR3 length is 15 residues. CDR3 protein: CASSLAGVMNTEAFF. The CDR3 coding sequence is TGTGCCAGCAGCTTAGCGGGCGTCATGAACACTGAAGCTTTCTTT.

Of note for this clonotype: One end of the junction is discordant with germline, which a read error may explain. CDR3 in amino acids: CAGRPGTGNYGYTF. CDR3 DNA: TGTGCCGGCAGACCCGGGACAGGCAACTATGGCTACACCTTC. The rearrangement uses TRBV2 and TRBJ1-2; 8 nucleotides align to TRBD1. Germline CDR1 is SNHLY and CDR2 is FYNNEI. CDR3 length equals 14 residues.